The 9 T cell receptor beta chains below were found in one sample sequenced in a study of blood T cells in healthy people across ages. Next came a second PCR, run for about 7 to 12 cycles, which used a sample-barcoded 5' primer along with a J-beta primer mix. TCRdb called the 5' RACE reads again in MiXCR, with one record for every CDR3 protein. This table holds 980,000 or so distinct CDR3 sequences, 45% to 50% found once. The sequenced sample was blood. These receptors originate from a man younger than 40 in good health.

The chain is built from TRBV5-5 and TRBJ1-5; D is uncertain. The CDR3 length is 13 residues. Deletions cut 0 bases from V and 9 bases from J, with 10 bases between. Germline V gene lookup returns CDR1 SGHKS and CDR2 YYEKEE (reference sequence). In DNA, the CDR3 is TGTGCCAGCAGCTTGGAGGTTCATCGGCCCCAGCATTTT. It specifies CASSLEVHRPQHF. Using reference TRBV5-5 and TRBJ1-5 for the parts outside the CDR3, the full variable domain is DAGVTQSPTHLIKTRGQQVTLRCSPISGHKSVSWYQQVLGQGPQFIFQYYEKEERGRGNFPDRFSARQFPNYSSELNVNALLLGDSALYLCASSLEVHRPQHFGDGTRLSIL.

The chain is built from TRBV12-3 or TRBV12-4 and TRBJ2-3; D uncertain. V lost 5 bases, J lost 6 bases, and 12 bases lay in between. This CDR3 comprises 13 residues. Here the CDR3 DNA reads TGTGCCAGCAGTAGACTTATCCGGGATACGCAGTATTTT. It is translated as CASSRLIRDTQYF.

This chain connects TRBV6-1 to TRBJ1-1; 9 positions match TRBD1. CDR1 is MNHNS, CDR2 SASEGT, per germline. The length of the CDR3 is 16 residues. Trimming cost V 6 bases and J 0 bases; bases outside gene matches: 8. CDR3 region: CASSLGTGLLNTEAFF. Here the CDR3 DNA reads TGTGCCAGCAGCCTTGGGACAGGGTTATTGAACACTGAAGCTTTCTTT.

The CDR3 region is CSARGWPPNQETQYF. The CDR3 DNA reads TGCAGTGCTAGAGGGTGGCCACCGAACCAAGAGACCCAGTACTTC. The gene calls are TRBV20-1 and TRBJ2-4; unclear D gene. The J call may be in error: the DNA end matches TRBJ2-5 better. Germline CDR1 is DFQATT and CDR2 is SNEGSKA (reference sequence). The CDR3 extends over 15 amino acids.

In its sample, this clonotype was seen a few times. The V gene is TRBV29-1, the J gene TRBJ2-7; D might be TRBD1 (5 bases). The CDR3 consists of 13 residues. Germline-derived CDR1 and CDR2 are SQVTM and ANQGSEA. With 6 bases removed from V and 2 bases from J, the gap between germline ends came to 14 bases. The CDR3 is CSVIPTGTYEQYF. The CDR3 DNA follows: TGCAGCGTCATCCCCACAGGAACCTACGAGCAGTACTTC.

The gene calls are TRBV4-1 and TRBJ1-1; possibly TRBD1 for D (5 bases). Germline CDR1 reads MGHRA; CDR2 reads YSYEKL. This CDR3 has 14 residues. Trimming left V 0 bases short and J 4 bases short, with 9 bases between. CDR3 sequence reads: CASSQDDGATEAFF. CDR3 bases: TGCGCCAGCAGCCAAGATGACGGGGCCACTGAAGCTTTCTTT.

The chain employs TRBV4-3 and TRBJ1-1; D is unresolved. The CDR3 is 13 residues long. Germline V CDR1 and CDR2: LGHNA, YSLEER. V gave up 1 base and J gave up 3 bases, with 6 bases separating them. The CDR3 reads CASSQARDTEAFF. The CDR3 DNA sequence: TGCGCCAGCAGCCAAGCCCGGGACACTGAAGCTTTCTTT.

This rearrangement joins TRBV12-3 or TRBV12-4 to TRBJ2-7; D is unclear. The DNA matches TRBJ2-5 better at its end, which makes the J call doubtful. There are 17 residues in the CDR3. DNA of the CDR3: TGTGCCAGCAGTTTAAGCCCCCTCCCATCCGGCCCAGAGACCCAGTACTTC. Encoded protein: CASSLSPLPSGPETQYF.

J is TRBJ2-1 and V is TRBV5-1; D tentatively fits TRBD1 or TRBD2 (5 bases each). The CDR3 runs to 13 residues. V was shortened by 4 bases and J by 5 bases, with 10 bases between the two germline ends. Germline loops: CDR1 SGHRS, CDR2 YFSETQ. The CDR3 here is CASSGRDDNEQFF. Here the CDR3 DNA reads TGCGCCAGCAGCGGCCGGGACGACAATGAGCAGTTCTTC.